This note documents a single T cell receptor (beta chain) sequence. Profiled with immunoSEQ multiplex PCR; TCRdb holds only in-frame clones, not every one. The table has roughly 370,000 clones, around 90% seen once. The source of the sample is a study of control samples from healthy donors and cancer patients. V gave up 4 bases and J gave up 5 bases, with 9 bases separating them. Germline CDR1 and CDR2: MGHRA and YSYEKL. The CDR3 length is 13 residues. This sequence joins TRBV4-1 and TRBJ1-3, with a tentative D call TRBD1 (5 bases). The sequence was collected from a man aged 35-49 years with head and neck cancer. The sample taken for sequencing was PBMCs. CDR3 amino acids: CASSPGGRNTIYF. The DNA for the CDR3 is TGCGCCAGCAGCCCCGGGGGGAGAAACACCATATATTTT.